These T cell receptor beta chains were read from a single sample in a study of cytomegalovirus exposure and HLA in healthy donors. Measured with immunoSEQ multiplex PCR; TCRdb has only the in-frame clones, and not every one. The data show about 200,000 clones, approximately 79% seen once. The specimen sequenced was PBMCs. Receptor source: a girl aged 2 to 10 in good health and CMV-seronegative. Both conserved end residues are part of each CDR3.

j_call: TRBJ1-2; v_call: TRBV19; cdr3_aa: CASSIPPGSRSGYGYTF
j_call: TRBJ2-7; v_call: TRBV15; cdr3_aa: CATSGDRPEQYF
j_call: TRBJ1-5; v_call: TRBV23-1; cdr3_aa: CASSQLLQGNSSNQPQHF
j_call: TRBJ1-4; v_call: TRBV6-1; cdr3_aa: CASSDQRGTQRMKELFF
j_call: TRBJ1-2; v_call: TRBV7-9; cdr3_aa: CSSSLATDYGYTF
j_call: TRBJ2-7; v_call: TRBV29-1; cdr3_aa: CSVEVWSGEQYF
j_call: TRBJ1-2; v_call: TRBV27; cdr3_aa: CASKYRTETNYGYTF
j_call: TRBJ1-1; v_call: TRBV18; cdr3_aa: CASSPSSTGNTEAFF
j_call: TRBJ1-4; v_call: TRBV19; cdr3_aa: CASSIRGGVWGATNEKLFF
j_call: TRBJ2-1; v_call: TRBV27; cdr3_aa: CASRSRTAYNEQFF
j_call: TRBJ2-1; v_call: TRBV10-2; cdr3_aa: CASTKGGGFIDNEQFF
j_call: TRBJ2-3; v_call: TRBV5-4; cdr3_aa: CASSSRLAGDTDTQYF
j_call: TRBJ1-2; v_call: TRBV10-2; cdr3_aa: CASSDGTGWGYTF
j_call: TRBJ1-2; v_call: TRBV27; cdr3_aa: CASSLRGGLGYGYTF
j_call: TRBJ2-7; v_call: TRBV5-1; cdr3_aa: CASSLDRGYEQYF
j_call: TRBJ1-5; v_call: TRBV7-9; cdr3_aa: CASSSSGTGYQPQHF
j_call: TRBJ2-7; v_call: TRBV5-1; cdr3_aa: CASSLTTGSSYEQYF
j_call: TRBJ2-3; v_call: TRBV5-1; cdr3_aa: CASSLGQNPTDTQYF
j_call: TRBJ2-1; v_call: TRBV30; cdr3_aa: CAWRHRGGYNEQFF
j_call: TRBJ1-5; v_call: TRBV19; cdr3_aa: CASSSWTGNQPQHF
j_call: TRBJ2-3; v_call: TRBV18; cdr3_aa: CASSRSSGGSTDTQYF
j_call: TRBJ1-1; v_call: TRBV29-1; cdr3_aa: CSVPTGSGEAFF
j_call: TRBJ2-7; v_call: TRBV19; cdr3_aa: CASKTSGRTYEQYF
j_call: TRBJ2-5; v_call: TRBV6-1; cdr3_aa: CATQETQYF
j_call: TRBJ1-4; v_call: TRBV19; cdr3_aa: CASSWTGGEKLFF
j_call: TRBJ2-3; v_call: TRBV29-1; cdr3_aa: CSVDRRYLDTQYF
j_call: TRBJ1-1; v_call: TRBV30; cdr3_aa: CAWSGQGNTEAFF
j_call: NA; v_call: TRBV6-5; cdr3_aa: CASRARTGSYEQYF
j_call: TRBJ1-1; v_call: TRBV25-1; cdr3_aa: CASQDSGPTEAFF
j_call: TRBJ2-5; v_call: TRBV30; cdr3_aa: CAWSGYYLETQYF
j_call: TRBJ2-1; v_call: TRBV7-3; cdr3_aa: CASSLRGGGGAEQFF
j_call: TRBJ2-7; v_call: TRBV4-1; cdr3_aa: CASSPRVSGERYF
j_call: TRBJ2-7; v_call: TRBV29-1; cdr3_aa: CSVEVGSSYEQYF
j_call: TRBJ1-2; v_call: TRBV5-6; cdr3_aa: CASSPGQGPYGYTF
j_call: TRBJ2-3; v_call: TRBV4-2; cdr3_aa: CASSQLNYRGGTDTQYF
j_call: TRBJ2-5; v_call: TRBV19; cdr3_aa: CASSVDRGAETQYF
j_call: TRBJ2-1; v_call: TRBV29-1; cdr3_aa: CSVGEREYNEQFF
j_call: TRBJ2-7; v_call: TRBV27; cdr3_aa: CASSPTGQSHEQYF
j_call: TRBJ2-7; v_call: TRBV4-1; cdr3_aa: CASSQDPRGRSYEQYF
j_call: TRBJ1-1; v_call: TRBV6-5; cdr3_aa: CAGSYGGQGLTEAFF
j_call: TRBJ2-2; v_call: TRBV6-6; cdr3_aa: CASHRLAGATGELFF
j_call: TRBJ1-2; v_call: TRBV29-1; cdr3_aa: CSVSEGLNYGYTF
j_call: TRBJ1-2; v_call: TRBV7-9; cdr3_aa: CASSGITPSSGVTYYGYTF
j_call: TRBJ2-7; v_call: TRBV4-2; cdr3_aa: CASSQGSGREYF
j_call: TRBJ2-7; v_call: TRBV5-1; cdr3_aa: CASSPGGFEQYF
j_call: TRBJ2-1; v_call: TRBV11-3; cdr3_aa: CASSLGVGEGISYNEQFF
j_call: TRBJ1-5; v_call: TRBV18; cdr3_aa: CASSPQSSVNNQPQHF
j_call: TRBJ2-2; v_call: TRBV6-5; cdr3_aa: CAAREDTGELFF
j_call: TRBJ1-5; v_call: TRBV6-1; cdr3_aa: CASSEAVGGGQPQHF
j_call: TRBJ1-5; v_call: TRBV6-1; cdr3_aa: CASSEGAGGQPQHF
j_call: TRBJ1-1; v_call: TRBV9; cdr3_aa: CASSVDSSNTEAFF
j_call: TRBJ1-1; v_call: TRBV10-1; cdr3_aa: CASSGDRGTEAFF
j_call: TRBJ2-7; v_call: TRBV6-6; cdr3_aa: CASSYEASGPYEQYF